These 10 T cell receptor beta chains were sequenced from one sample in a study of blood T cell repertoires in COVID-19. The method was immunoSEQ multiplex PCR; TCRdb's version includes in-frame clones alone and lacks a portion of them. The repertoire has tens of thousands of clones, 70% to 85% of them found once; the top ten carry around 12%. The sample consisted of peripheral blood. Source of these receptors: a human donor in a cohort sampled during active COVID-19.

This rearrangement joins TRBV11-2 to TRBJ2-3; no firm D call. The germline gives CDR1 SGHAT, CDR2 FQNNGV. CDR3 size: 14 residues. Trimming stripped 2 bases from V and 2 bases from J, with 8 bases between. CDR3 protein: CASSLRRITDTQYF. CDR3 bases: TGTGCCAGCAGCTTACGGCGGATCACAGATACGCAGTATTTT.

This rearrangement joins TRBV9 to TRBJ2-7, with 8 bases fitting TRBD1. J gave up 2 bases and V 0 bases, and 4 bases lay outside the gene matches. Per the germline V gene, CDR1 is SGDLS and CDR2 is YYNGEE. The CDR3 contains 15 residues. The CDR3 sequence is CASSVGGTGTYEQYF. As DNA, the CDR3 is TGTGCCAGCAGCGTAGGGGGGACAGGAACCTACGAGCAGTACTTC.

This sequence joins TRBV7-9 and TRBJ1-3; TRBD1 matches at 8 bases. Germline trimming cut 4 bases from V and 0 bases from J; bases unmatched to any gene: 2. Germline lookup yields CDR1 SEHNR and CDR2 FQNEAQ (reference sequence). This CDR3 is 15 amino acids long. The CDR3 loop reads CASSWQGASGNTIYF. The CDR3 DNA follows: TGTGCCAGCAGCTGGCAGGGGGCCTCTGGAAACACCATATATTTT.

This chain connects TRBV6-6 to TRBJ2-7, with a weak D call TRBD1 (6 bases). Germline V gene lookup returns CDR1 MNHNY and CDR2 SVGAGI (reference sequence). The CDR3 spans 14 residues. Trimming took off 7 bases at V and 4 bases at J, with 17 bases between the two ends. In DNA form, the CDR3 reads TGTGCCAGCACTAAAGGGCAGGGGATTTACGAGCAGTACTTC. This sequence encodes CASTKGQGIYEQYF.

The CDR3 coding sequence is TGTGCCAGCAGCTTAATGGGGGGGGAGACCCAGTACTTC. Translating it yields CASSLMGGETQYF. The chain links TRBV5-6 to TRBJ2-5; 7 nucleotides agree with TRBD2. The J segment lost 5 bases and the V segment lost 2 bases, leaving 3 bases of the junction unmatched. The CDR3 spans 13 residues. The germline CDR1 and CDR2 sequences are SGHDT and YYEEEE.

The rearrangement uses TRBV7-3 and TRBJ2-6; a weak D match, TRBD2 (6 bases). Germline V gene data show CDR1 as SGHTA and CDR2 as FQGTGA. There are 13 residues in the CDR3. V was clipped by 5 bases and J by 12 bases, with 14 bases between them. The CDR3: CASSGGRSSVLTF. CDR3 DNA: TGTGCCAGCAGCGGAGGGCGTAGTAGCGTCCTGACTTTC.

The V and J genes are TRBV12-2 and TRBJ2-3; TRBD2, as called in the table, went unchecked against the DNA. TRBV12-2 has pseudogene status. The length of the CDR3 is 15 residues. The CDR3 DNA sequence: TGTGCAAGTCGCTTCGCTACCGGGGAGAGGCGCACACAGTATTTT. As protein: CASRFATGERRTQYF.

The chain joins TRBV5-1 to TRBJ2-7; 7 bases are a match to TRBD1. This CDR3 spans 14 amino acids. V dropped 1 base and J dropped 4; count of bases not matched to a gene: 5. The V gene's germline CDR1 is SGHRS and CDR2 YFSETQ. The DNA of the CDR3 is TGCGCCAGCAGCTTGAAGGGGGCGTCGTACGAGCAGTACTTC. It is translated as CASSLKGASYEQYF.

This clone has only one observation. The chain joins TRBV4-3 to TRBJ1-5; tentatively, D is TRBD1 (6 bases). Looked up from germline, CDR1 is LGHNA and CDR2 is YSLEER. The CDR3 is made up of 13 amino acids. V was shortened by 1 base and J by 7 bases, with 8 bases between the two germline ends. This chain's CDR3 is CASSQARGQPQHF. The CDR3 DNA reads as TGCGCCAGCAGCCAAGCCAGGGGCCAGCCCCAGCATTTT.

The chain links TRBV5-1 to TRBJ2-7, with 15 bases fitting TRBD2. Unmatched junction bases numbered 5, after V lost 5 bases and J lost 2 bases. This CDR3 comprises 16 residues. Germline values: CDR1 SGHRS, CDR2 YFSETQ. DNA of the CDR3: TGCGCCAGCAGAACCGGGACTAGCGGGAGGCCCTACGAGCAGTACTTC. The encoded protein is CASRTGTSGRPYEQYF.